Here is one TCR beta chain with its context. There is no known antigen for this receptor. No qualities accompany the bases; no much larger clone lies one base away. This sample was taken from a study of beta chain features in type 1 diabetes (dated by TCRdb to about 2018). Concerning the study at large: Patients and healthy donors did not differ in mean age, gender distribution, total cell number or subset yield. Regulatory and stem cell-like memory subsets were isolated from only 8 patients and about 8 healthy donors, whereas naive and central memory subsets came from all 30 or so donors. A total of 85 million to 110 million sorted cells were examined across all samples, and RNA yield correlated strongly with the number of cells per subset. The study compared the TCRB repertoires of sorted circulating CD4+ T cell subsets in recently diagnosed type 1 diabetes patients with those in matched healthy donors. The paper as a whole reports these results and caveats: Naive, central memory and regulatory TCRB repertoires appeared more similar among patients than among healthy donors. HLA sub-analyses involved small numbers of individuals, so any influence of HLA type on TCRB rearrangement remained unresolved. Sequencing cDNA rather than genomic DNA could over-represent highly expressing activated cells, although activation and CD3 levels did not differ between groups. Shorter templates might be favored by PCR, yet because patient and control samples were amplified and corrected together, any such skew would affect both groups equally. Type 1 diabetes patients showed a moderate but significant shortening of TCRB CDR3 length in all four CD4+ subsets. At VDJ recombination sites, patients with type 1 diabetes made fewer insertions and deleted more nucleotides, a pattern implying thymic rearrangement abnormalities.

The CDR3 measures 16 amino acids from cysteine to phenylalanine. Of all the DNA, just the CDR3 is kept, 48 bases in frame from base 1. The germline V and J ends show losses of 5 bases and 3 bases respectively, and no gene match explains 12 bases of the junction. From a lookup of the germline V gene (reference sequence), CDR1 and CDR2 are SEHNR and FQNEAQ. The entire amount of isolated RNA was reverse transcribed using the High Capacity cDNA Reverse Transcription Kit, so the sequenced TCRB transcripts were expressed ones. Deep immunoSEQ sequencing was applied to naive, central memory and regulatory T cell samples, giving an average of roughly 3.5 million total reads per sample. Sorted cells were lysed in RLT buffer and RNA was extracted with DNase-treated RNeasy Micro or Mini kits, depending on cell number. Each cell subset was processed on its own to prevent cross-contamination, while patient and healthy donor samples were processed together. Using the immunoSEQ multiplex PCR, TCRB sequences were amplified from cDNA into 87-bp fragments spanning the CDR3 region. Sequencing of the amplicons was performed on the Illumina HiSeq platform. The study's own analysis went as follows. PCR bias was computationally corrected using synthetic template baselines, reads within Hamming distance 2 were collapsed, and singletons that could not be merged were discarded. Reads were aligned against IMGT to assign V, D and J genes, CDR3 length and insertions or deletions at six rearrangement sites. Within each subset, clonotype counts were normalized to sorted cell number, after which true diversity and Gini coefficients were computed with the tcR R package. Repertoire sharing was quantified using the overlap coefficient calculated on TCRB nucleotide sequences. TCRdb's version of the immuneACCESS table is confined to in-frame rearrangements and falls short of the full clone set. An unresolved V gene accounts for under half of the shortfall where checked; the remainder is of unknown origin. For V, J and clone size, that table is used; D and trimming come from the DNA. For this sample there are about 300,000 clones; about 8.5% appear just once. Approximately 0.99% of the sample goes to the ten largest clones.

From each donor, a single peripheral blood sample of roughly 0.11 L on average was drawn into heparinised tubes. A BD FACSAria II was used to sort naive, central memory, regulatory and stem cell-like memory CD4+ T cells with a panel that included CD45RO, CCR7, CD25, CD127, CD95 and CD27. A purity above 98% was achieved for all sorted populations. Right away, PBMCs were isolated by Lymphoprep density gradient centrifugation and were stained directly, with no culture step. So that batch effects would be minimized, each experiment stained and sorted samples in pairs, pairing one healthy donor with one patient.

The receptor comes from a woman aged 18-35 years in good health. This chain is built from TRBV7-9 and TRBJ2-7, with 8 junctional bases fitting TRBD1. The sequenced sample was central memory CD4+ T cells from blood. The CDR3 has the sequence CASSPRPGTGNYEQYF. The DNA sequence reads TGTGCCAGCAGCCCGCGTCCCGGGACAGGAAACTACGAGCAGTACTTC.